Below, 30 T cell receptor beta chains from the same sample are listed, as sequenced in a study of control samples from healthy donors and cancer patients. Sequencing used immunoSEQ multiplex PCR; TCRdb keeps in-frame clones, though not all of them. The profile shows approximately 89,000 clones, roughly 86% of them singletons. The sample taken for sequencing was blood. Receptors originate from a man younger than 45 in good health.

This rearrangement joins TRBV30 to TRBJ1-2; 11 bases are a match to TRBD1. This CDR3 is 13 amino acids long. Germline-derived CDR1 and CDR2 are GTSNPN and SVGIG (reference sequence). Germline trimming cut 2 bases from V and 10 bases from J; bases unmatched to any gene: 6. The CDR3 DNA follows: TGTGCCTGGAGTTACCGGACAGGGGGCGACTACACCTTC. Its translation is CAWSYRTGGDYTF.

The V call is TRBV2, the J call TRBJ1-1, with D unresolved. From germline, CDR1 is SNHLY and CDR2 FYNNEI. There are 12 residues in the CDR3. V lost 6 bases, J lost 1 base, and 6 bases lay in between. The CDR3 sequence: CASSLGNTEAFF. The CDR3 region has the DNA TGTGCCAGCAGCCTCGGGAACACTGAAGCTTTCTTT.

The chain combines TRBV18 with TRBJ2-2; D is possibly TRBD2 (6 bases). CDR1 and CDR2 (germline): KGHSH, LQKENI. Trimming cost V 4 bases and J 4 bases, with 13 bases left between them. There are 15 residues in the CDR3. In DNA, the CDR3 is TGTGCCAGCTCACGCCTGCGGGACGGCACCGGGGAGCTGTTTTTT. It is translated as CASSRLRDGTGELFF. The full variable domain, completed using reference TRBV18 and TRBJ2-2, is NAGVMQNPRHLVRRRGQEARLRCSPMKGHSHVYWYRQLPEEGLKFMVYLQKENIIDESGMPKERFSAEFPKEGPSILRIQQVVRGDSAAYFCASSRLRDGTGELFFGEGSRLTVL.

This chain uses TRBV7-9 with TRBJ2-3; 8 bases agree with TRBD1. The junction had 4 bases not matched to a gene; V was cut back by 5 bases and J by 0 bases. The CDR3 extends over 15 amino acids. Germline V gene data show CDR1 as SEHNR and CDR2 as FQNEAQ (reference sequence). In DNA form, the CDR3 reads TGTGCCAGCAGCGTGGGACAGGCTAGCACAGATACGCAGTATTTT. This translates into CASSVGQASTDTQYF.

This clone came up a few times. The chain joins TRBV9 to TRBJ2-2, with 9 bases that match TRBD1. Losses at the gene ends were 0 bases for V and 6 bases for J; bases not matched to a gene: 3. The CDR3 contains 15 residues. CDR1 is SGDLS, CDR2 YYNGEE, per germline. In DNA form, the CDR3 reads TGTGCCAGCAGCGTAGAGGGACAGGGTCCCGGGGAGCTGTTTTTT. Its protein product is CASSVEGQGPGELFF.

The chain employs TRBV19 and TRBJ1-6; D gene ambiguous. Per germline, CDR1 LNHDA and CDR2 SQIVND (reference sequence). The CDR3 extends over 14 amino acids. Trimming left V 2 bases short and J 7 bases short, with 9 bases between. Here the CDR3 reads CASSIMGRNSPLHF. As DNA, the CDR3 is TGTGCCAGTAGTATAATGGGCAGAAATTCACCCCTCCACTTT.

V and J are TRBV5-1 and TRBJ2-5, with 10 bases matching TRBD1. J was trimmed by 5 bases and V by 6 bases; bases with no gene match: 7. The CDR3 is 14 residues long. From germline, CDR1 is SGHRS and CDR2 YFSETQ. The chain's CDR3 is CASTTGTGAETQYF. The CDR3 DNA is TGCGCCAGCACCACCGGGACAGGGGCCGAGACCCAGTACTTC.

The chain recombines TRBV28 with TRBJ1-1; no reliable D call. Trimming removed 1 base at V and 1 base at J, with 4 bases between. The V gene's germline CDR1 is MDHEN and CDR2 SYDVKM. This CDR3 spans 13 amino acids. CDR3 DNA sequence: TGTGCCAGCAGTTTATCGGGGAACACTGAAGCTTTCTTT. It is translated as CASSLSGNTEAFF.

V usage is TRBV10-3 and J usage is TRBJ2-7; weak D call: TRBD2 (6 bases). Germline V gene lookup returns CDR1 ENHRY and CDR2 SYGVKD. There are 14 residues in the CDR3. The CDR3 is CFRPIGEDGHEQYF. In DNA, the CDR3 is TGTTTTCGACCCATAGGGGAGGATGGCCACGAGCAGTACTTC.

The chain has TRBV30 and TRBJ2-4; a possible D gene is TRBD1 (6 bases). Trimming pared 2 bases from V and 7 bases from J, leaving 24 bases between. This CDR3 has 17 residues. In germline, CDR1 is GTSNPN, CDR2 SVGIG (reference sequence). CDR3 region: CAWSTPRQEGPSNIQYF. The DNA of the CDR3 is TGTGCCTGGAGTACTCCCCGACAGGAAGGCCCCTCGAACATTCAGTACTTC.

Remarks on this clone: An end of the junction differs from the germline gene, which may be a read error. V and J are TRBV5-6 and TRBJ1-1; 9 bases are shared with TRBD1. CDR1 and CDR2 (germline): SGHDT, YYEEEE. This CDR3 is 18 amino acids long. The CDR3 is CPRSRRDRVRLGDTEAFF. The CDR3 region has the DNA TGCCCCCGCAGCCGCCGGGACAGGGTGCGACTGGGGGACACTGAAGCTTTCTTT. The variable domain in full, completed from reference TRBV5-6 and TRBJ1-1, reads DAGVTQSPTHLIKTRGQQVTLRCSPKSGHDTVSWYQQALGQGPQFIFQYYEEEERQRGNFPDRFSGHQFPNYSSELNVNALLLGDSALYLCPRSRRDRVRLGDTEAFFGQGTRLTVV.

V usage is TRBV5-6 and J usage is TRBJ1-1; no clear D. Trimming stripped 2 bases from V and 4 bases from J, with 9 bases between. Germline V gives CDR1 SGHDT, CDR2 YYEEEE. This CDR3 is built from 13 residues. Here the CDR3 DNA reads TGTGCCAGCAGCTTTGCGCCCCTCACTGAAGCTTTCTTT. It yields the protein CASSFAPLTEAFF.

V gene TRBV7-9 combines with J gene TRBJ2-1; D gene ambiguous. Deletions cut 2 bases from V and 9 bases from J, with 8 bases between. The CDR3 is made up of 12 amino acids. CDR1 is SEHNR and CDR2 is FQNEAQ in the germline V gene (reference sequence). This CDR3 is CASSLLRVEQFF. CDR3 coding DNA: TGTGCCAGCAGCTTACTAAGGGTTGAGCAGTTCTTC.

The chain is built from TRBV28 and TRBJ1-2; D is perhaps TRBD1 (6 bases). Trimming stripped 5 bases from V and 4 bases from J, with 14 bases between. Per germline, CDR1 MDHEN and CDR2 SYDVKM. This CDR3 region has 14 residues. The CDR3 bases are TGTGCCAGCAGTCCTACAGGGTTTAGCTATGGCTACACCTTC. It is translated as CASSPTGFSYGYTF.

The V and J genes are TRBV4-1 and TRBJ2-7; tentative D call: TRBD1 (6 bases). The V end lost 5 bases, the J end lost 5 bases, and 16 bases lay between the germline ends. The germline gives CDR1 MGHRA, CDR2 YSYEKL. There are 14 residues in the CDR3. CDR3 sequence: CASSARTVTDEQYF. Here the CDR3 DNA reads TGCGCCAGCAGCGCCCGGACAGTCACCGACGAGCAGTACTTC.

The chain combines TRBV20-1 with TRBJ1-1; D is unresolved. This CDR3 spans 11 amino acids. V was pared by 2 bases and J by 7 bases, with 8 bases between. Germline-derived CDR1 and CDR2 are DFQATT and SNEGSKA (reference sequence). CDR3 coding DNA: TGCAGTGCTAGACAGTCCAGTGAAGCTTTCTTT. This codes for CSARQSSEAFF.

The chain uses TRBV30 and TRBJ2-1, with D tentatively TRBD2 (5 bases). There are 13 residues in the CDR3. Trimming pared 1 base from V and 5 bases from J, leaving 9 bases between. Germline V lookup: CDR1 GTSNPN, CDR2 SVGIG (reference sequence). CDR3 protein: CAWSGLRDNEQFF. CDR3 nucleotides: TGTGCCTGGAGTGGTTTGAGGGACAATGAGCAGTTCTTC.

CDR3 sequence: CASSPGQGLGQPQHF. The CDR3 bases are TGCGCCAGCAGCCCGGGACAGGGGTTGGGTCAGCCCCAGCATTTT. V and J are TRBV5-1 and TRBJ1-5, with TRBD1 matching 10 bases. CDR1 and CDR2 from the germline V gene are SGHRS and YFSETQ. V lost 4 bases, J lost 6 bases, and 7 bases stayed unmatched. This CDR3 comprises 15 residues. The full variable domain, completed using reference TRBV5-1 and TRBJ1-5, is KAGVTQTPRYLIKTRGQQVTLSCSPISGHRSVSWYQQTPGQGLQFLFEYFSETQRNKGNFPGRFSGRQFSNSRSEMNVSTLELGDSALYLCASSPGQGLGQPQHFGDGTRLSIL.

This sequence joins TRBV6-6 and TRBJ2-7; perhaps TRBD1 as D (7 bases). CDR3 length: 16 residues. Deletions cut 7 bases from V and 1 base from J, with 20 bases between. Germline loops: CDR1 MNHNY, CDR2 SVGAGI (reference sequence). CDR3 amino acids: CASTRGAGQSSYEQYF. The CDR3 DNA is TGTGCCAGCACGCGAGGGGCGGGACAGAGTTCCTACGAGCAGTACTTC.

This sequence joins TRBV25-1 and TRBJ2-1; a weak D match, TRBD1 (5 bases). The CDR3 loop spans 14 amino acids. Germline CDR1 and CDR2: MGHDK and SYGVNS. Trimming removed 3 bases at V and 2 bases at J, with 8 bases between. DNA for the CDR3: TGTGCCAGCAGTGACAGGGCGACCTACAATGAGCAGTTCTTC. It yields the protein CASSDRATYNEQFF. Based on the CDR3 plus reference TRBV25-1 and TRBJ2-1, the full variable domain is EADIYQTPRYLVIGTGKKITLECSQTMGHDKMYWYQQDPGMELHLIHYSYGVNSTEKGDLSSESTVSRIRTEHFPLTLESARPSHTSQYLCASSDRATYNEQFFGPGTRLTVL.

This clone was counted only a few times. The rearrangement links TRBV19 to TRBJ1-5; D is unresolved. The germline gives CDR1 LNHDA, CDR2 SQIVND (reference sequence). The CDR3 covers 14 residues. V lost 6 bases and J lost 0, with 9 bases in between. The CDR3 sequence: CASRTTYSNQPQHF. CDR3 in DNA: TGTGCCAGTAGGACTACCTATAGCAATCAGCCCCAGCATTTT.

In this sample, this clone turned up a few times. The CDR3: CASSSQLMTGDTYEQYF. The CDR3 DNA sequence: TGTGCCAGCAGTTCCCAGTTGATGACAGGGGATACCTACGAGCAGTACTTC. The genes are TRBV6-2 or TRBV6-3 and TRBJ2-7, with 8 bases aligning to TRBD1. The ends lost 4 bases at V and 2 bases at J; junction bases unmatched: 13. The CDR3 is made up of 17 amino acids. CDR1 is MNHEY, CDR2 SVGEGT, per germline.

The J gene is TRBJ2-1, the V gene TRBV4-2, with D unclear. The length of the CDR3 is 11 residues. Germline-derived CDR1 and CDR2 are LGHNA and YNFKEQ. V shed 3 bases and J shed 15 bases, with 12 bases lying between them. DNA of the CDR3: TGTGCCAGCAGCCAGGGTAGTGGGCTGTTCTTC. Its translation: CASSQGSGLFF.

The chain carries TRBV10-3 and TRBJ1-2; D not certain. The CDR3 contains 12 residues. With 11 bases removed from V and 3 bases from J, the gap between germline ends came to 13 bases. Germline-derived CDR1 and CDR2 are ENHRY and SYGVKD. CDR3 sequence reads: CAVGPRDYGYTF. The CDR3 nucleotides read TGTGCCGTGGGCCCGAGGGACTATGGCTACACCTTC.

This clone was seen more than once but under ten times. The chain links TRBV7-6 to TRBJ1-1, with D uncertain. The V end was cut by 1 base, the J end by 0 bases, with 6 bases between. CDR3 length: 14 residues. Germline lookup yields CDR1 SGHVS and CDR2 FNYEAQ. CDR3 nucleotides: TGTGCCAGCAGCTTAGGGTTAGTGAACACTGAAGCTTTCTTT. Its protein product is CASSLGLVNTEAFF.

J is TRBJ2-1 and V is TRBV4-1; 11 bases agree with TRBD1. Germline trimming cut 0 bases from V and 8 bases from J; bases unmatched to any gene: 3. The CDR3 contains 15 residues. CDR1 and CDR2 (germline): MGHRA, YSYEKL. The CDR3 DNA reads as TGCGCCAGCAGCCAAGAGAGGACAGGGGGCTATGAGCAGTTCTTC. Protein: CASSQERTGGYEQFF.

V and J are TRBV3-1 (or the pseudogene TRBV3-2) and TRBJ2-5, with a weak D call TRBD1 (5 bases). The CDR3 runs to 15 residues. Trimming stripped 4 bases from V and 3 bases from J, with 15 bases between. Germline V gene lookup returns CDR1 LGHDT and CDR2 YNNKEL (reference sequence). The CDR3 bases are TGTGCCAGCAGCCTACAAGGGGTTCAGAAAGAGACCCAGTACTTC. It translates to CASSLQGVQKETQYF.

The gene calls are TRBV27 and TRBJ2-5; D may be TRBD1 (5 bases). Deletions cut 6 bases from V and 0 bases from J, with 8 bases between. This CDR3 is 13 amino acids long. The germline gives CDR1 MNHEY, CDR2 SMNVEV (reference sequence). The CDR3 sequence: CASRQEYQETQYF. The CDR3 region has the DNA TGTGCCAGCAGACAGGAGTACCAAGAGACCCAGTACTTC.

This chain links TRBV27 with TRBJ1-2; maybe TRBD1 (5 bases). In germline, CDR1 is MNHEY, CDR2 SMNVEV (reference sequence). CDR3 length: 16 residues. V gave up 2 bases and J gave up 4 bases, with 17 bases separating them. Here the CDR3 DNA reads TGTGCCAGCAGTTTAGGTTCAGGGCGAGCACCCTATGGCTACACCTTC. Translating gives CASSLGSGRAPYGYTF.

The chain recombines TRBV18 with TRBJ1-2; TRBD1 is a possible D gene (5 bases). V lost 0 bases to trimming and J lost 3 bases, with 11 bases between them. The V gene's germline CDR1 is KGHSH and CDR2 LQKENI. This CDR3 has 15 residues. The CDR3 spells CASSPPRGSDYGYTF. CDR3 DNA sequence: TGTGCCAGCTCACCACCGAGGGGATCCGACTATGGCTACACCTTC.